The rows below give T cell receptor beta chains drawn from one sample of a study of T cells after somatic rescue of genetic block. Assay: immunoSEQ multiplex PCR; the TCRdb copy retains only in-frame clones and omits some. The sample has 110,000 or so clones, around nine tenths seen once; the top ten hold around 1.5%. The sequenced sample was peripheral blood mononuclear cells (PBMCs). These TCRs come from a woman aged 18-29 years. The CDR3 runs from the conserved cysteine through the conserved F or W. The D gene is left open where the match is weak. A clone size is listed for some rows: how often the clone was seen (once, few, many), or a class if it is expanded.

j_gene: TRBJ1-3
abundance: -
v_gene: TRBV11-3
d_gene: -
CDR3nt: TGTGCCAGCAGCTTACCAGGGACCGGGGTAGACACCATATATTTT
CDR3aa: CASSLPGTGVDTIYF

j_gene: TRBJ2-7
abundance: -
v_gene: TRBV7-8
d_gene: TRBD2
CDR3nt: TGTGCCAGCAGCTTAAGCGGGGGGGGCACCTCCTACGAGCAGTACTTC
CDR3aa: CASSLSGGGTSYEQYF

j_gene: TRBJ1-1
abundance: -
v_gene: TRBV7-6
d_gene: -
CDR3nt: TGTGCCAGCAGCGTACAGTGGGGAGCGAACACTGAAGCTTTCTTT
CDR3aa: CASSVQWGANTEAFF

j_gene: TRBJ1-5
abundance: once
v_gene: TRBV6-1
d_gene: TRBD1
CDR3nt: TGTGCCGGTTCAGGGGGTTATAGCAATCAGCCCCAGCATTTT
CDR3aa: CAGSGGYSNQPQHF

j_gene: TRBJ1-6
abundance: -
v_gene: TRBV30
d_gene: TRBD1
CDR3nt: TGTGCCTGGAGTGTAGACAGGGGGCTTTATTCACCCCTCCACTTT
CDR3aa: CAWSVDRGLYSPLHF

j_gene: TRBJ2-5
abundance: -
v_gene: TRBV20-1
d_gene: -
CDR3nt: TGCAGTGCTAGGAAAGCAGAGACCCAGTACTTC
CDR3aa: CSARKAETQYF

j_gene: TRBJ2-7
abundance: -
v_gene: TRBV5-1
d_gene: TRBD1
CDR3nt: TGCGCCAGCAGCCCGGGACAGTATAGCTACGAGCAGTACTTC
CDR3aa: CASSPGQYSYEQYF

j_gene: TRBJ2-7
abundance: -
v_gene: TRBV30
d_gene: TRBD2
CDR3nt: TGTGCCTGGAGTCGCGGGGGGCCGGAGTACGAGCAGTACTTC
CDR3aa: CAWSRGGPEYEQYF

j_gene: TRBJ1-5
abundance: -
v_gene: TRBV7-9
d_gene: -
CDR3nt: TGTGCCAGCAGCTTAGATGACTTTACGGGCAATCAGCCCCAGCATTTT
CDR3aa: CASSLDDFTGNQPQHF

j_gene: TRBJ2-1
abundance: -
v_gene: TRBV7-8
d_gene: TRBD2
CDR3nt: TGTGCCAGCAGCTTGGTCGACAGCAAGCGGGGGACACGTGGGATTGATGAGCAGTTCTTC
CDR3aa: CASSLVDSKRGTRGIDEQFF

j_gene: TRBJ1-2
abundance: -
v_gene: TRBV4-1
d_gene: TRBD1
CDR3nt: TGCGCCAGCAGCCAAGCAGGACAGGGTGGTGGCTACACCTTC
CDR3aa: CASSQAGQGGGYTF

j_gene: TRBJ1-3
abundance: -
v_gene: TRBV2
d_gene: -
CDR3nt: TGTGCCAGCAGTGAAGACAAACCCCGCTCTGGAAACACCATATATTTT
CDR3aa: CASSEDKPRSGNTIYF

j_gene: TRBJ1-3
abundance: -
v_gene: TRBV9
d_gene: -
CDR3nt: TGTGCCAGCAGCCCCCCAGGGATCTCTGGAAACACCATATATTTT
CDR3aa: CASSPPGISGNTIYF

j_gene: TRBJ2-3
abundance: -
v_gene: TRBV15
d_gene: -
CDR3nt: TGTGCCACCAGCAGAGCGCCTCCGGACTCGCAGTATTTT
CDR3aa: CATSRAPPDSQYF

j_gene: TRBJ2-5
abundance: -
v_gene: TRBV7-2
d_gene: TRBD1
CDR3nt: TGTGCCAGCAGCTCTTACAGGGGTGAGACCCAGTACTTC
CDR3aa: CASSSYRGETQYF

j_gene: TRBJ2-3
abundance: -
v_gene: TRBV7-3
d_gene: -
CDR3nt: TGTGCCAGCAGCTTAAGTAGACCGGGGCCTCCCCCCGCAGATACGCAGTATTTT
CDR3aa: CASSLSRPGPPPADTQYF

j_gene: TRBJ2-7
abundance: -
v_gene: TRBV7-9
d_gene: TRBD2
CDR3nt: TGTGCCAGCAGCCTAGCGACTAGCGGGGGGAGGGGCTACGAGCAGTACTTC
CDR3aa: CASSLATSGGRGYEQYF

j_gene: TRBJ1-2
abundance: -
v_gene: TRBV15
d_gene: -
CDR3nt: TGTGCCACCAAAACCAGGGATGGAGGCTACACCTTC
CDR3aa: CATKTRDGGYTF

j_gene: TRBJ1-2
abundance: -
v_gene: TRBV2
d_gene: -
CDR3nt: TGTGCCAGCCGGGGGGAAAGGGCTCATGGCTACACCTTC
CDR3aa: CASRGERAHGYTF

j_gene: TRBJ1-6
abundance: -
v_gene: TRBV5-4
d_gene: -
CDR3nt: TGTGCCAGCAGCTCTCAACAGGGCAGCGGTTCACCCCTCCACTTT
CDR3aa: CASSSQQGSGSPLHF

j_gene: TRBJ2-5
abundance: -
v_gene: TRBV19
d_gene: TRBD1
CDR3nt: TGTGCCAGTAGTACACAGGGGGCGCGAGAGACCCAGTACTTC
CDR3aa: CASSTQGARETQYF

j_gene: TRBJ2-7
abundance: -
v_gene: TRBV6-5
d_gene: -
CDR3nt: TGTGCCAGCAGTGACCCCGGGGAGATCTACGAGCAGTACTTC
CDR3aa: CASSDPGEIYEQYF

j_gene: TRBJ2-7
abundance: many
v_gene: TRBV9
d_gene: -
CDR3nt: TGTGCCAGCAGCGTGTCCCAAAACGACGAGCAGTACTTC
CDR3aa: CASSVSQNDEQYF

j_gene: TRBJ1-1
abundance: once
v_gene: TRBV6-1
d_gene: -
CDR3nt: TGTGCCAGCAGTGACGCAGGGAAAGGCGCTGAAGCTTTCTTT
CDR3aa: CASSDAGKGAEAFF

j_gene: TRBJ2-1
abundance: -
v_gene: TRBV6-6
d_gene: -
CDR3nt: TGTGCCAGCAGACGACAGGGAGGAAGGGGCAATGAGCAGTTCTTC
CDR3aa: CASRRQGGRGNEQFF